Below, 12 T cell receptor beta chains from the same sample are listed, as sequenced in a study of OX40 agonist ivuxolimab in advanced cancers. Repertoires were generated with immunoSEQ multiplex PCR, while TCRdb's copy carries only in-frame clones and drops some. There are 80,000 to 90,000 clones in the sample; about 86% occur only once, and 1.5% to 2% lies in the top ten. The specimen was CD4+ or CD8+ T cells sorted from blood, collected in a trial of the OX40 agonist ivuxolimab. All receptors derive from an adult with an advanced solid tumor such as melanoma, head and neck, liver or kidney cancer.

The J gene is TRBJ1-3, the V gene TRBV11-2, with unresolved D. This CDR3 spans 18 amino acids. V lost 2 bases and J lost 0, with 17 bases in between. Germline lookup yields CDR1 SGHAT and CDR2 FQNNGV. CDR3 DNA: TGTGCCAGCAGCTTAATGGCAGGTCGTCTAAGCTCTGGAAACACCATATATTTT. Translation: CASSLMAGRLSSGNTIYF.

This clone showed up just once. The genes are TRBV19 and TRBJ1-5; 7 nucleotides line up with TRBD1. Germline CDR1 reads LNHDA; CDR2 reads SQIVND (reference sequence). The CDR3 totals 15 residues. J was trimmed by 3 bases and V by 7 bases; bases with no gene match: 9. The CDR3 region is CASTTTGAPNQPQHF. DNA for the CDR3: TGTGCCAGTACCACAACAGGGGCCCCCAATCAGCCCCAGCATTTT.

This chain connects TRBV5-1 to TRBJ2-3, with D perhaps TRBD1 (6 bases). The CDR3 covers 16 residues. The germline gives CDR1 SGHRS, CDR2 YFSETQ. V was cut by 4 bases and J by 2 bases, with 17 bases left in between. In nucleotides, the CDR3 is TGCGCCAGCAGCACTTCGAATCAGGGGTACACAGATACGCAGTATTTT. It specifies CASSTSNQGYTDTQYF.

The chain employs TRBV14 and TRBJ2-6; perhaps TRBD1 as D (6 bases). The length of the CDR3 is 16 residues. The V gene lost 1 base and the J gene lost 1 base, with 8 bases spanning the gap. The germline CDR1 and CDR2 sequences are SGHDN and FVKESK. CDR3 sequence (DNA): TGTGCCAGCAGCCAAGGAAGGGGGTCTGGGGCCAACGTCCTGACTTTC. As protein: CASSQGRGSGANVLTF. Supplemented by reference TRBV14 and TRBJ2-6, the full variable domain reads EAGVTQFPSHSVIEKGQTVTLRCDPISGHDNLYWYRRVMGKEIKFLLHFVKESKQDESGMPNNRFLAERTGGTYSTLKVQPAELEDSGVYFCASSQGRGSGANVLTFGAGSRLTVL.

CDR3 coding DNA: TGTGCCAGCAGCGGCCCCCAGGGGGCTAGCAATCAGCCCCAGCATTTT. Translating gives CASSGPQGASNQPQHF. The rearrangement joins TRBV7-9 to TRBJ1-5; 8 bases agree with TRBD1. Looked up from germline, CDR1 is SEHNR and CDR2 is FQNEAQ (reference sequence). The CDR3 covers 16 residues. Trimming cost V 5 bases and J 0 bases; bases outside gene matches: 6.

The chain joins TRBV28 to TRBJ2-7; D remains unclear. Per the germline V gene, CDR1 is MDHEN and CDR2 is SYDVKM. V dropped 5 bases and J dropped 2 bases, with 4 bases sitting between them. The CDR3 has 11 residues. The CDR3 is CASSVTYEQYF. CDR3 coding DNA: TGTGCCAGCAGTGTTACCTACGAGCAGTACTTC.

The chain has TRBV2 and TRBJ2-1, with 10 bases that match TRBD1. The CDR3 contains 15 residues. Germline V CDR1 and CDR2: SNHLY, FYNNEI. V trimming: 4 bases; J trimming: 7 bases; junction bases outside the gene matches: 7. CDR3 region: CASSGDRGARNEQFF. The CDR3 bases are TGTGCCAGCAGTGGGGACAGGGGAGCACGGAATGAGCAGTTCTTC. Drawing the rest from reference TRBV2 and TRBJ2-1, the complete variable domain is EPEVTQTPSHQVTQMGQEVILRCVPISNHLYFYWYRQILGQKVEFLVSFYNNEISEKSEIFDDQFSVERPDGSNFTLKIRSTKLEDSAMYFCASSGDRGARNEQFFGPGTRLTVL.

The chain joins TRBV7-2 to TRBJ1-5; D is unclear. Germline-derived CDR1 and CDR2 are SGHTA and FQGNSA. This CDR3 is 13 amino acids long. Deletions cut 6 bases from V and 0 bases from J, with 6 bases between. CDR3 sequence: CASRQFSNQPQHF. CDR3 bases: TGTGCCAGCAGACAGTTTAGCAATCAGCCCCAGCATTTT.

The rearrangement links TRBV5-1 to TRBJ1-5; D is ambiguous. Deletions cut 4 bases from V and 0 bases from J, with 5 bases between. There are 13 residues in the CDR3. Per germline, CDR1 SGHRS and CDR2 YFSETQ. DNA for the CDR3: TGCGCCAGCAGCACCGATAGCAATCAGCCCCAGCATTTT. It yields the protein CASSTDSNQPQHF. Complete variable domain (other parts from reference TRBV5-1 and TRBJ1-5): KAGVTQTPRYLIKTRGQQVTLSCSPISGHRSVSWYQQTPGQGLQFLFEYFSETQRNKGNFPGRFSGRQFSNSRSEMNVSTLELGDSALYLCASSTDSNQPQHFGDGTRLSIL.

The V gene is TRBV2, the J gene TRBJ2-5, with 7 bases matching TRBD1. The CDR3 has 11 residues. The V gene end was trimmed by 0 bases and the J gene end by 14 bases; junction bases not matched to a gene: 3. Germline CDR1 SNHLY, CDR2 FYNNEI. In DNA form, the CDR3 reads TGTGCCAGCAGTGAAGCGGGGACAGCCTACTTC. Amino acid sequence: CASSEAGTAYF.

As DNA, the CDR3 is TGTGCCAGTAGTTTTTGGGAGAACTATGGCTACACCTTC. Amino acid sequence: CASSFWENYGYTF. This chain links TRBV19 with TRBJ1-2; no reliable D call. The germline gives CDR1 LNHDA, CDR2 SQIVND (reference sequence). This CDR3 has 13 amino acids. V dropped 5 bases and J dropped 2 bases, with 9 bases sitting between them.

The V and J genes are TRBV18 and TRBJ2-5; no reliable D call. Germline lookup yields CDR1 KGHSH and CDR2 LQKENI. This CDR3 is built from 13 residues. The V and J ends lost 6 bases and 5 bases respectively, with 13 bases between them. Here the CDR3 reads CASSDPLRETQYF. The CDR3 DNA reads TGTGCCAGCTCGGATCCTTTGCGGGAGACCCAGTACTTC.